What follows is one T cell receptor (beta chain) and its context. Its antigen is not identified. This specimen belongs to a study of T cell responses to AZD1222 COVID-19 vaccine. Study-level points and caveats: Most donors were white British, females outnumbered males, and clonal diversity was possibly underestimated. Sampled repertoires all dated from after the peak T cell response. As reported, nearly half of all spike-specific TCRs target variant regions that are unmutated. Only five or six AZD1222 recipients tested seropositive at baseline.

Sequencing used immunoSEQ multiplex PCR; TCRdb keeps in-frame clones, though not all of them. The sample contains approximately 120,000 clones, about nine tenths of which appear only once. CDR3 length: 14 amino acids. The trim removed 5 bases at V and 10 bases at J, leaving 8 bases unmatched. The germline V gene encodes CDR1 MDHEN and CDR2 SYDVKM. The chain carries TRBV28 and TRBJ1-6; 7 nucleotides agree with TRBD1. The sequence was collected from an adult in good health. Specimen: peripheral blood, collected on day 0 of AZD1222 vaccination. The CDR3 sequence is CASSPDRAGSPLHF. DNA of the CDR3: TGTGCCAGCAGTCCCGACAGGGCGGGGTCACCCCTCCACTTT.